The sample holds one count of the clone carrying this TCR beta chain. Its antigen is undetermined. This sample was taken from a study of cytomegalovirus exposure and HLA in healthy donors. A multiplex PCR was run with 60 Vbeta primers and 13 Jbeta primers. Measured with immunoSEQ multiplex PCR; TCRdb has only the in-frame clones, and not every one. The data show around 170,000 clones, roughly 78% seen once. The CDR3 runs to 13 residues. CDR1 SGHNT and CDR2 YYREEE come from the germline V gene (reference sequence). Trimming stripped 4 bases from V and 3 bases from J, with 7 bases between. Points from the study as a whole: In a later analysis, HLA-associated beta chains showed higher expansion and lower generation probabilities than comparable chains. In an earlier analysis, in 587 donors, most V segments appeared productive either ~90% or ~30% of the time. As a later analysis revealed, the rate of TCR association differed by HLA locus, with DRB1 most and HLA-C fewest.

V and J are TRBV5-4 and TRBJ1-4; tentatively, D is TRBD1 (6 bases). The sequence derives from a woman between 25 and 40 years old in good health and CMV-seronegative. The sequenced sample was PBMCs. The CDR3 spells CASSRTANEKLFF. CDR3 sequence (DNA): TGTGCCAGCAGCAGGACAGCTAATGAAAAACTGTTTTTT.